This T cell receptor (beta chain) was profiled in a study of cytomegalovirus exposure and HLA in healthy donors. Trimming removed 5 bases from V and 0 bases from J; junction bases left unmatched: 4. The V gene's germline CDR1 is SGHVS and CDR2 FNYEAQ. This CDR3 spans 15 amino acids. 60 Vbeta and 13 Jbeta primers were used in PCR. The assay was immunoSEQ multiplex PCR, and TCRdb's table has in-frame clones only and misses some. The sample consists of over 85,000 clones, more than 65% of them appearing once. The sequenced sample was PBMCs. The chain uses TRBV7-6 and TRBJ2-5; 9 bases map to TRBD2. The TCR comes from a man aged 25 to 45 in good health and CMV-seropositive. CDR3 sequence: CASSQLAGYQETQYF. CDR3 in DNA: TGTGCCAGCAGCCAGCTAGCGGGGTACCAAGAGACCCAGTACTTC.